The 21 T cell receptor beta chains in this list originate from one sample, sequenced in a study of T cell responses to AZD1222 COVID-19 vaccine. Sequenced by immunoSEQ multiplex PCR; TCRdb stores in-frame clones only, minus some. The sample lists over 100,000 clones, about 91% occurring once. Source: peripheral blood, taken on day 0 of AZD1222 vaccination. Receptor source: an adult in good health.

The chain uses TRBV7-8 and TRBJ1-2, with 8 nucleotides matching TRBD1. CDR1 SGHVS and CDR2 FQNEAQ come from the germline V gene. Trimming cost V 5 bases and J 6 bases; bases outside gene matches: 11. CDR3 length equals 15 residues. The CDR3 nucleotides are TGTGCCAGCAGCCAAGAGGGGACAGGCCGGCATGGCTACACCTTC. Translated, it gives CASSQEGTGRHGYTF.

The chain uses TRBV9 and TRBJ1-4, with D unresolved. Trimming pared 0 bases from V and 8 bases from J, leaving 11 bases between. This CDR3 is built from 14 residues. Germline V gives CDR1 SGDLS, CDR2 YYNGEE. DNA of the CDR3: TGTGCCAGCAGCGTAGTCCCCGCAGCGGAAAAACTGTTTTTT. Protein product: CASSVVPAAEKLFF.

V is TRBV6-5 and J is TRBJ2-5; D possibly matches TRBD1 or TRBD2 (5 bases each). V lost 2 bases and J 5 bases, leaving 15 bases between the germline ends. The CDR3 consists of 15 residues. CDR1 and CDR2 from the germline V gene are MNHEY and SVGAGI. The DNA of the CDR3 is TGTGCCAGCAGTTACCAGGGACGGTCGGGGGAGACCCAGTACTTC. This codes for CASSYQGRSGETQYF.

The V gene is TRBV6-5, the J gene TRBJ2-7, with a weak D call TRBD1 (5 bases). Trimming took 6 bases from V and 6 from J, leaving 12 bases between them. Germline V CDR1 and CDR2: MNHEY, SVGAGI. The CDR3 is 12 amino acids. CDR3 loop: CASSQGRTEQYF. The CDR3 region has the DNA TGTGCCAGCAGCCAGGGAAGGACCGAGCAGTACTTC.

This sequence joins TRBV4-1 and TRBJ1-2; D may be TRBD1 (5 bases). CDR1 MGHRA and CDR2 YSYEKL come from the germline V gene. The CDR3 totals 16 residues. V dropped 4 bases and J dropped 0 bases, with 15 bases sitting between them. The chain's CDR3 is CASSLPRRGTNYGYTF. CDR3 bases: TGCGCCAGCAGCCTCCCCAGGAGGGGCACTAACTATGGCTACACCTTC.

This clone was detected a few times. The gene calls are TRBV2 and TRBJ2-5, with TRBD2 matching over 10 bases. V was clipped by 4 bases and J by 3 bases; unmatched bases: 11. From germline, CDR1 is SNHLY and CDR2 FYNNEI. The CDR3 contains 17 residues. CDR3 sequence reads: CASSVIASGSWEETQYF. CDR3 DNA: TGTGCCAGCAGTGTGATTGCTAGCGGGAGTTGGGAAGAGACCCAGTACTTC.

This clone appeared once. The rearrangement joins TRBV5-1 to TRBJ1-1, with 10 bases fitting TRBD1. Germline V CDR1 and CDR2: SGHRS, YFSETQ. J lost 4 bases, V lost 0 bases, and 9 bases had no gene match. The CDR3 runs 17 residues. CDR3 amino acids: CASSLAAGTGVPTEAFF. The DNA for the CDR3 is TGCGCCAGCAGCTTGGCCGCCGGGACAGGGGTCCCCACTGAAGCTTTCTTT. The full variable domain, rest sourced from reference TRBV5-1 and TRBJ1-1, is KAGVTQTPRYLIKTRGQQVTLSCSPISGHRSVSWYQQTPGQGLQFLFEYFSETQRNKGNFPGRFSGRQFSNSRSEMNVSTLELGDSALYLCASSLAAGTGVPTEAFFGQGTRLTVV.

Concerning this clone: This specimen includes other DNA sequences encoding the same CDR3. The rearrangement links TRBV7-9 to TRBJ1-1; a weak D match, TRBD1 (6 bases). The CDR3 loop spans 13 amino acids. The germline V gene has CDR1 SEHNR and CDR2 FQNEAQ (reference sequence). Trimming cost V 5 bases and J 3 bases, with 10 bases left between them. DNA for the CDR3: TGTGCCAGCAGCACCACAGGGTACACTGAAGCTTTCTTT. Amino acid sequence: CASSTTGYTEAFF. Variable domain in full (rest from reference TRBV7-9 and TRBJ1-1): DTGVSQNPRHKITKRGQNVTFRCDPISEHNRLYWYRQTLGQGPEFLTYFQNEAQLEKSRLLSDRFSAERPKGSFSTLEIQRTEQGDSAMYLCASSTTGYTEAFFGQGTRLTVV.

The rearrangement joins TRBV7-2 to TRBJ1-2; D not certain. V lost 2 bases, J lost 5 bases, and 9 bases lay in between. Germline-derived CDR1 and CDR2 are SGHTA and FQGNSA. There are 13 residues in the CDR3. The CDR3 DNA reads TGTGCCAGCAGCTTAACGGCCCCTTATGGCTACACCTTC. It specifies CASSLTAPYGYTF.

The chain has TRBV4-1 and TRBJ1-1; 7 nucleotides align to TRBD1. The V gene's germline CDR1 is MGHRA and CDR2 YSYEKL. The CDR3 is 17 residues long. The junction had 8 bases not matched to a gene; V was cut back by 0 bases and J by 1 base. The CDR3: CASSQDFRGQENTEAFF. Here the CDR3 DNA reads TGCGCCAGCAGCCAAGATTTTAGGGGGCAGGAGAACACTGAAGCTTTCTTT.

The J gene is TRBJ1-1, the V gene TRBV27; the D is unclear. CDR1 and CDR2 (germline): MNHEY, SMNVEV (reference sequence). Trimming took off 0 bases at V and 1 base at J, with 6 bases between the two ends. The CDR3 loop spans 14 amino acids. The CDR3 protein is CASSLSIGNTEAFF. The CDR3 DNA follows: TGTGCCAGCAGTTTATCGATTGGGAACACTGAAGCTTTCTTT.

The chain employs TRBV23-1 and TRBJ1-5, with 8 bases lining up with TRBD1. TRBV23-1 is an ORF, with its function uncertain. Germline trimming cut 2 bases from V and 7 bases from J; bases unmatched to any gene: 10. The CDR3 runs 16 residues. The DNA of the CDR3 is TGCGCCAGCAGTCAAATGGGGACAGGAGGTTCGCAGCCCCAGCATTTT. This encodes CASSQMGTGGSQPQHF.

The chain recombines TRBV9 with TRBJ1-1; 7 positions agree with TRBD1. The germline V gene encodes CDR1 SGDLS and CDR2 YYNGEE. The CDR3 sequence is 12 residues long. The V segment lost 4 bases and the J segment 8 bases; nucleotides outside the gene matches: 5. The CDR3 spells CASSQGENEAFF. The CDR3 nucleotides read TGTGCCAGCAGCCAGGGGGAGAACGAAGCTTTCTTT.

DNA for the CDR3: TGTGCCAGCAGTGTACAACAGGGTCTCGGGGGAACTGAAGCTTTCTTT. This sequence encodes CASSVQQGLGGTEAFF. V usage is TRBV25-1 and J usage is TRBJ1-1; perhaps TRBD1 as D (6 bases). This CDR3 region has 16 residues. Trimming took 4 bases from V and 5 from J, leaving 20 bases between them. CDR1 MGHDK and CDR2 SYGVNS come from the germline V gene.

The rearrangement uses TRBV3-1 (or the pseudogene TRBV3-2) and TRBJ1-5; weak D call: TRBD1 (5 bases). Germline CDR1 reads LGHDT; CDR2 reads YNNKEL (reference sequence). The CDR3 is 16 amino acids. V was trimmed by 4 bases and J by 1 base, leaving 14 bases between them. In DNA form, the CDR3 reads TGTGCCAGCAGCCTTGGGGCACTGGGAAGCAATCAGCCCCAGCATTTT. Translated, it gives CASSLGALGSNQPQHF.

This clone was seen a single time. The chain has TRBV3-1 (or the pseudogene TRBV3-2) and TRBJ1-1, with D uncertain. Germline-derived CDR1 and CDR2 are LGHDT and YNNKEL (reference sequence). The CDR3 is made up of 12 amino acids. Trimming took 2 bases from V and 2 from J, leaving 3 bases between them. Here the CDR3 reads CASSQRNTEAFF. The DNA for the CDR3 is TGTGCCAGCAGCCAAAGAAACACTGAAGCTTTCTTT.

CDR3: CASSYQTATNEKLFF. The CDR3 DNA follows: TGTGCCAGCAGTTACCAGACAGCAACTAATGAAAAACTGTTTTTT. The V and J genes are TRBV6-5 and TRBJ1-4; TRBD1 is a possible D gene (5 bases). Germline V CDR1 and CDR2: MNHEY, SVGAGI. This CDR3 is 15 amino acids long. Trimming left V 2 bases short and J 0 bases short, with 7 bases between.

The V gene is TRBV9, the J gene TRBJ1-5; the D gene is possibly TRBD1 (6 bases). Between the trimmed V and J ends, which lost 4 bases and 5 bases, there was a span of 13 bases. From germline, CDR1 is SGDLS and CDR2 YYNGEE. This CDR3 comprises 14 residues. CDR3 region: CASSPRGGHQPQHF. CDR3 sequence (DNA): TGTGCCAGCAGCCCCCGCGGGGGGCATCAGCCCCAGCATTTT.

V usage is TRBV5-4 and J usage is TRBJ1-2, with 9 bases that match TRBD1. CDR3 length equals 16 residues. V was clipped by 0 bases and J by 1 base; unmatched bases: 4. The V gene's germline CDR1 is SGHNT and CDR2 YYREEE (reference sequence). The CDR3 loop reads CASSLGGQGINYGYTF. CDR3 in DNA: TGTGCCAGCAGCTTGGGGGGACAGGGCATTAACTATGGCTACACCTTC.

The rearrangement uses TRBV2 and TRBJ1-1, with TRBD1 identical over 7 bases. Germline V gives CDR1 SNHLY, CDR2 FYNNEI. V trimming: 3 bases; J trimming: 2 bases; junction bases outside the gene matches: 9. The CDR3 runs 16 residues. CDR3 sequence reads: CASSDSYRGHNTEAFF. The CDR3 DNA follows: TGTGCCAGCAGTGATTCCTACAGGGGCCATAACACTGAAGCTTTCTTT. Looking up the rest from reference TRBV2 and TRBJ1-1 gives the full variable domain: EPEVTQTPSHQVTQMGQEVILRCVPISNHLYFYWYRQILGQKVEFLVSFYNNEISEKSEIFDDQFSVERPDGSNFTLKIRSTKLEDSAMYFCASSDSYRGHNTEAFFGQGTRLTVV.

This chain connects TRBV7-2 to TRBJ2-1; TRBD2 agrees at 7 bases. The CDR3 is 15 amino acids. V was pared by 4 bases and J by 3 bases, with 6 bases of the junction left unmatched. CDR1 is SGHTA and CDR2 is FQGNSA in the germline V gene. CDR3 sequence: CASSSPPSGYNEQFF. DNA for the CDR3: TGTGCCAGCAGCTCCCCTCCTAGCGGCTACAATGAGCAGTTCTTC.